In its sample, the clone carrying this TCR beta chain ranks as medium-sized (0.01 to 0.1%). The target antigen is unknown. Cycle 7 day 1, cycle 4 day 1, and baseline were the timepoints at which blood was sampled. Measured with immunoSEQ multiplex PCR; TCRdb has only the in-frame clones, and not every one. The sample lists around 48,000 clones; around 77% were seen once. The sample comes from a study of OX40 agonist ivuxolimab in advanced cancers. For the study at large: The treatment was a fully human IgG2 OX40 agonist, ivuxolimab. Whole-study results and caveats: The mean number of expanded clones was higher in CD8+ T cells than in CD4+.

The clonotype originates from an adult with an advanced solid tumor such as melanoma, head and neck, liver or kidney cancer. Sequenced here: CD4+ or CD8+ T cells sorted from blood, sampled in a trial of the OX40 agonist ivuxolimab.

The CDR3 nucleotides read TGTGCCAGCAGCCCAGGGGTGGAGGCTAGGGAGACCCAGTACTTC. Translation gives CASSPGVEARETQYF. V is TRBV11-3 and J is TRBJ2-5; a weak D match, TRBD1 (6 bases). CDR3 size: 15 residues. The germline V gene has CDR1 SGHNT and CDR2 YENEEA. V gave up 5 bases and J gave up 5 bases, with 18 bases separating them. The full variable domain, its missing parts supplied by reference TRBV11-3 and TRBJ2-5, is EAGVVQSPRYKIIEKKQPVAFWCNPISGHNTLYWYLQNLGQGPELLIRYENEEAVDDSQLPKDRFSAERLKGVDSTLKIQPAELGDSAVYLCASSPGVEARETQYFGPGTRLLVL.